The TCR beta chain under discussion was sequenced for a study of blood T cells in healthy people across ages. Overall study results and limits: The fall in TCR beta diversity per million T cells was roughly linear with age. Donor CMV status was unknown, possibly confounding expanded clonotype changes.

Points on this clonotype: What it binds is not known.

CDR3 length equals 14 residues. J lost 11 bases, V lost 9 bases, and 13 bases had no gene match. Germline CDR1 is SNHLY and CDR2 is FYNNEI. A second PCR of roughly 7 to 11 cycles used a sample-barcoded 5' primer and a J-beta primer mix. TCRdb re-called the 5' RACE reads through MiXCR, storing one row per CDR3 protein. The data show about 1.1 million distinct CDR3 sequences, more than 30% seen once. Sequencing was performed on blood. The rearrangement uses TRBV2 and TRBJ2-5, with 12 bases identical to TRBD1. This clonotype was sampled from a man aged 18 to 29 in good health. The CDR3 spells CASSGQGAYNEQYF. In DNA, the CDR3 is TGTGCCAGTTCGGGACAGGGGGCTTACAATGAGCAGTACTTC.